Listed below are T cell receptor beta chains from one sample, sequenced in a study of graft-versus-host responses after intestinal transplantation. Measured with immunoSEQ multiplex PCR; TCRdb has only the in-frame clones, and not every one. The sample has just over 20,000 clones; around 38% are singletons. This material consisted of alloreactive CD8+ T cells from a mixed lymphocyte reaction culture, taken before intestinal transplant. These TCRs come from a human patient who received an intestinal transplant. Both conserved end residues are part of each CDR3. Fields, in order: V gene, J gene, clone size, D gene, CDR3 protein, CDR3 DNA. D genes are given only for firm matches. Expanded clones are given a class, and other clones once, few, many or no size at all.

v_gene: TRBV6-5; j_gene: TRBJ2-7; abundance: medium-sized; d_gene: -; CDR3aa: CASSAPGTYEQYF; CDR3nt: TGTGCCAGCAGTGCCCCGGGGACCTACGAGCAGTACTTC
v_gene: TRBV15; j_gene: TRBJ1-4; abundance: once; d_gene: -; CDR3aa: CATSRVTGGTNEKLFF; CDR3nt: TGTGCCACCAGCAGAGTCACGGGGGGTACTAATGAAAAACTGTTTTTT
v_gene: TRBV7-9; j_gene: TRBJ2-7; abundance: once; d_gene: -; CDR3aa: CASSPPFIYEQYF; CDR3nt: TGTGCCAGCAGCCCCCCATTTATATACGAGCAGTACTTC
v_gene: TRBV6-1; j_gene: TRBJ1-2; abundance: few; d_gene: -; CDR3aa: CASSSPFYGYTF; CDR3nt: TGTGCCAGCAGCTCGCCATTCTATGGCTACACCTTC
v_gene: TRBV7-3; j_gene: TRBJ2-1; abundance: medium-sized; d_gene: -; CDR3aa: CASSSFTGTSVYNEQFF; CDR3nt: TGTGCCAGCAGCTCGTTTACCGGGACGTCGGTGTACAATGAGCAGTTCTTC
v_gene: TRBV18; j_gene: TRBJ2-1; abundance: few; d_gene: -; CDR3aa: CASSPGWWPQFF; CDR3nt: TGTGCCAGCTCACCAGGGTGGTGGCCGCAGTTCTTC
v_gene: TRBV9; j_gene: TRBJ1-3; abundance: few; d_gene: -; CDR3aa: CASSTSTGSLGNTIYF; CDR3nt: TGTGCCAGCAGCACCAGCACAGGGTCCCTCGGAAACACCATATATTTT
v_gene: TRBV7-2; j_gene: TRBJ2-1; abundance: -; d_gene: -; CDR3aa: CASSFWAHNEQFF; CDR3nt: TGTGCCAGCAGCTTTTGGGCCCACAATGAGCAGTTCTTC
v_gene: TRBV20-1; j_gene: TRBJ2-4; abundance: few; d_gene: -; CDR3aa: CSAGGDIQYF; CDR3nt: TGCAGTGCGGGCGGGGACATTCAGTACTTC
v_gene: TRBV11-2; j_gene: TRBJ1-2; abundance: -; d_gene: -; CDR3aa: CASSLGSLSGGNYGYTF; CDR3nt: TGTGCCAGCAGCTTAGGTTCTTTGTCCGGCGGAAACTATGGCTACACCTTC
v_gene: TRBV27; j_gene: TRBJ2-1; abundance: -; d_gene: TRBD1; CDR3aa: CASTRTGGRNEQFF; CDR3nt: TGTGCCAGCACCCGGACAGGGGGCCGCAATGAGCAGTTCTTC
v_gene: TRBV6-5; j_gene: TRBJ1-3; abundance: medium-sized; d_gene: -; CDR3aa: CASSYSRGLGNTIYF; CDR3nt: TGTGCCAGCAGTTACTCGCGGGGGCTTGGAAACACCATATATTTT
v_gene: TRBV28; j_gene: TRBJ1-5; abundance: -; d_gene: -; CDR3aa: CASTPGVQPQHF; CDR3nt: TGTGCCAGCACACCAGGGGTTCAGCCCCAGCATTTT
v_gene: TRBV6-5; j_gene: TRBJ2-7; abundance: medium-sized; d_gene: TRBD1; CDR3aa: CASSYSTGGGPYEQYF; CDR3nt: TGTGCCAGCAGTTACTCGACAGGGGGCGGGCCTTACGAGCAGTACTTC
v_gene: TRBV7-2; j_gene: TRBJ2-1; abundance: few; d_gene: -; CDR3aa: CASSLLAGSSYNEQFF; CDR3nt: TGTGCCAGCAGCTTATTGGCCGGAAGCTCCTACAATGAGCAGTTCTTC
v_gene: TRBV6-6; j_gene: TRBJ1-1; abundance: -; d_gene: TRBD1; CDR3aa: CASSYSGTVNTEAFF; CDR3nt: TGTGCCAGCAGTTACTCGGGGACAGTGAACACTGAAGCTTTCTTT
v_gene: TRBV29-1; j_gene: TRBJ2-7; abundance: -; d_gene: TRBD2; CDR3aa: CSVALAGGPYEQYF; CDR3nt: TGCAGCGTTGCCCTAGCGGGGGGACCCTACGAGCAGTACTTC
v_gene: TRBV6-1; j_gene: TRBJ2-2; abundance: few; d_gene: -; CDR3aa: CASRTGSTGELFF; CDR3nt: TGTGCCAGCAGGACAGGTTCGACCGGGGAGCTGTTTTTT
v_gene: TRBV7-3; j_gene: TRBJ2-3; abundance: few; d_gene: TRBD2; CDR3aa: CASSPGLAETDTQYF; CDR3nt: TGTGCCAGCAGCCCGGGACTAGCGGAGACAGATACGCAGTATTTT
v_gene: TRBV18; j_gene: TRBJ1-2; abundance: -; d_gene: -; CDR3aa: CASSPSGEAVYGYTF; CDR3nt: TGTGCCAGCTCGCCTTCAGGCGAGGCGGTTTATGGCTACACCTTC
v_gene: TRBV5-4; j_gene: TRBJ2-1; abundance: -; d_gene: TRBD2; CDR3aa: CASSLALAGGSYNEQFF; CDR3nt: TGTGCCAGCAGCTTGGCCCTAGCGGGAGGGTCCTACAATGAGCAGTTCTTC
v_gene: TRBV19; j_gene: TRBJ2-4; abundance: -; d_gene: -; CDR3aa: CASSNSREVAKNIQYF; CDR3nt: TGTGCCAGTAGTAACTCAAGAGAGGTAGCCAAAAACATTCAGTACTTC
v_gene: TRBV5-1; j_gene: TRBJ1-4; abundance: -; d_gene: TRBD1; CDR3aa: CASSLGTGGGQKLFF; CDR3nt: TGCGCCAGCAGCTTAGGGACAGGGGGCGGACAAAAACTGTTTTTT
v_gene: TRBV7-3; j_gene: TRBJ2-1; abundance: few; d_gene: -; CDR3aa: CASRPVGGEQFF; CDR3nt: TGTGCCAGCAGACCAGTCGGGGGTGAGCAGTTCTTC
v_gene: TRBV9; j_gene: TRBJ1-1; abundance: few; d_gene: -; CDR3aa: CASSVGGWGDTEAFF; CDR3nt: TGTGCCAGCAGCGTAGGGGGGTGGGGGGACACTGAAGCTTTCTTT
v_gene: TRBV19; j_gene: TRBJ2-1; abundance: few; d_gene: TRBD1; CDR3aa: CAISDRGRDEQFF; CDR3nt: TGTGCCATTTCGGACAGGGGTAGAGATGAGCAGTTCTTC
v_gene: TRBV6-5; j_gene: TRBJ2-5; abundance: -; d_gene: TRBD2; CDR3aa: CASPGGWETQYF; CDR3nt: TGTGCCAGCCCGGGGGGGTGGGAGACCCAGTACTTC
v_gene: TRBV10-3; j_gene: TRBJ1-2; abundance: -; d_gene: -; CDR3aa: CAISERAGTGYTF; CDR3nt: TGTGCCATCAGTGAGAGGGCAGGTACGGGCTACACCTTC
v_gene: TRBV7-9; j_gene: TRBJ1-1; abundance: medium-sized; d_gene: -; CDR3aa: CASSLDGITEAFF; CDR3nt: TGTGCCAGCAGCCTGGACGGAATCACTGAAGCTTTCTTT